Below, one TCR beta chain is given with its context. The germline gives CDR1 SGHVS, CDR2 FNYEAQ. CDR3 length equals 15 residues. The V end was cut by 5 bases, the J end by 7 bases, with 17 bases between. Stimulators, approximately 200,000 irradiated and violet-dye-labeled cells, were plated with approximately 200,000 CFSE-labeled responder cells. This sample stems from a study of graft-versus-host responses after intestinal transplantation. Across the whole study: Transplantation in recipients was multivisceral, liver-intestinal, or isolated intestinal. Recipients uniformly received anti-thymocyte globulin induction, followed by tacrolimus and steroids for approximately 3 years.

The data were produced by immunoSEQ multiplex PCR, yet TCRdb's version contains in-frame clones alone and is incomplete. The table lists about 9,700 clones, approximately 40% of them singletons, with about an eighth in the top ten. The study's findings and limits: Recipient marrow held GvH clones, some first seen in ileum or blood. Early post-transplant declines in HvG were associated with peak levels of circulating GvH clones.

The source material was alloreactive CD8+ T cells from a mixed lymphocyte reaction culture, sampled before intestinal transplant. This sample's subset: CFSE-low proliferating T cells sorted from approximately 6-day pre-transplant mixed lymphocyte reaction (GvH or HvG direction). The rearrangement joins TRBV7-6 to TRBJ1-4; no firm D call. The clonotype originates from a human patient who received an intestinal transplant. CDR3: CASSLHSNGIEKLFF. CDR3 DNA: TGTGCCAGCAGCCTACACTCTAACGGGATTGAAAAACTGTTTTTT.